Detailed here is one T cell receptor beta chain. The antigen is not known. This sample was included in a study of shared clonotypes between healthy human individuals. General study results and limits: Non-shared clonotypes showed lower generation probabilities than clonotypes common to all four donors.

Per germline, CDR1 SGHDT and CDR2 YYEEEE. CDR3 size: 13 residues. The ends were cut back, 0 bases at V and 0 bases at J, with 3 bases in the middle. The sorted-subset replicate PCRs were given approximately 190 ng DNA, which is 27,000 or so T cell genomes. Sequencing used immunoSEQ multiplex PCR; TCRdb keeps in-frame clones, though not all of them. The table includes around 2,000,000 clones, 85% to 95% detected once. Adults of Caucasian background living in Nashville, Tennessee made up all donors. The receptor was isolated from a young man in good health. Sequenced sample: naive CD4+ T cells sorted from blood. Subset of the sample: CD45RA+ positively selected. The rearrangement links TRBV5-6 to TRBJ1-2, with no clear D. The CDR3: CASSLESNYGYTF. As DNA, the CDR3 is TGTGCCAGCAGCTTGGAGTCTAACTATGGCTACACCTTC.